The 10 T cell receptor beta chains reported below all come from one sample, sequenced in a study of shared clonotypes between healthy human individuals. Terminally differentiated effector memory CD45RA+ cells were excluded from the naive CD8 cells, which were CD45RO-negative and positively selected for CCR7. This table comes from immunoSEQ multiplex PCR, and its TCRdb copy is limited to in-frame clones, with some not included. The table shows approximately 840,000 clones, with around 96% occurring only once. The sample was naive CD8+ T cells sorted from blood. The source is a man aged 25-45 years in good health.

V is TRBV18 and J is TRBJ1-2, with D uncertain. Trimming stripped 0 bases from V and 3 bases from J, with 8 bases between. Germline V CDR1 and CDR2: KGHSH, LQKENI. The CDR3 covers 14 residues. The CDR3 DNA follows: TGTGCCAGCTCACCACCGAGGACTTACTATGGCTACACCTTC. Translating gives CASSPPRTYYGYTF.

J is TRBJ1-2 and V is TRBV27, with 9 bases matching TRBD1. Per the germline V gene, CDR1 is MNHEY and CDR2 is SMNVEV (reference sequence). Unmatched junction bases numbered 7, after V lost 6 bases and J lost 8 bases. This CDR3 has 13 residues. This chain's CDR3 is CASRTQGAGGYTF. CDR3 coding DNA: TGTGCCAGCAGGACACAGGGGGCTGGAGGCTACACCTTC.

V gene TRBV10-3 combines with J gene TRBJ2-1, with D perhaps matching TRBD1 or TRBD2 (5 bases each). The germline V and J ends were trimmed by 1 base and 0 bases, with 10 bases remaining between them. In germline, CDR1 is ENHRY, CDR2 SYGVKD. The CDR3 is 16 residues long. The CDR3 protein is CAISEWGSSSYNEQFF. Written as DNA, the CDR3 is TGTGCCATCAGTGAGTGGGGGTCGAGCTCCTACAATGAGCAGTTCTTC.

The J gene is TRBJ2-2, the V gene TRBV5-1; a possible D gene is TRBD2 (5 bases). Trimming stripped 1 base from V and 4 bases from J, with 14 bases between. This CDR3 has 16 residues. Per germline, CDR1 SGHRS and CDR2 YFSETQ. DNA for the CDR3: TGCGCCAGCAGCTTGCGAGGGATGTATTCCACCGGGGAGCTGTTTTTT. This sequence encodes CASSLRGMYSTGELFF.

The gene calls are TRBV27 and TRBJ2-7; TRBD1 matches at 9 bases. From germline, CDR1 is MNHEY and CDR2 SMNVEV (reference sequence). This CDR3 spans 16 amino acids. The V segment lost 5 bases and the J segment 4 bases; nucleotides outside the gene matches: 12. The CDR3 DNA reads TGTGCCAGCAGTACACTGGGACAGGGAGGAACATACGAGCAGTACTTC. Residues: CASSTLGQGGTYEQYF.

Here the CDR3 DNA reads TGTGCCAGCAGCGCCTTACAGGGGAGCCCCGGGGAGCTGTTTTTT. Translation: CASSALQGSPGELFF. J is TRBJ2-2 and V is TRBV7-9; 7 bases fit TRBD1. CDR3 length equals 15 residues. CDR1 and CDR2 (germline): SEHNR, FQNEAQ (reference sequence). With V trimmed by 5 bases and J by 6 bases, 9 bases remained unmatched.

The V gene is TRBV4-1, the J gene TRBJ2-7, with 12 bases matching TRBD2. From germline, CDR1 is MGHRA and CDR2 YSYEKL. V trimming: 4 bases; J trimming: 5 bases; junction bases outside the gene matches: 9. This CDR3 comprises 16 residues. CDR3 residues: CASSRVLAGGLDEQYF. The CDR3 DNA is TGCGCCAGCAGCCGAGTTCTAGCGGGAGGGCTCGACGAGCAGTACTTC.

The chain employs TRBV9 and TRBJ2-1; TRBD2 aligns across 8 bases. Trimming removed 4 bases from V and 2 bases from J; junction bases left unmatched: 5. The CDR3 has 15 amino acids. The V gene's germline CDR1 is SGDLS and CDR2 YYNGEE. For the CDR3, the DNA is TGTGCCAGCAGCCCACTCGGGGGGGCCTACAATGAGCAGTTCTTC. Protein sequence: CASSPLGGAYNEQFF.

This chain connects TRBV7-6 to TRBJ1-5, with no clear D. The CDR3 has 14 residues. CDR1 SGHVS and CDR2 FNYEAQ come from the germline V gene. The V and J ends lost 2 bases and 4 bases respectively, with 9 bases between them. CDR3 bases: TGTGCCAGCAGCTTATACGCGTCTAATCAGCCCCAGCATTTT. Translated, it gives CASSLYASNQPQHF. The variable domain in full, completed from reference TRBV7-6 and TRBJ1-5, reads GAGVSQSPRYKVTKRGQDVALRCDPISGHVSLYWYRQALGQGPEFLTYFNYEAQQDKSGLPNDRFSAERPEGSISTLTIQRTEQRDSAMYRCASSLYASNQPQHFGDGTRLSIL.

The gene calls are TRBV28 and TRBJ2-1; no reliable D call. This CDR3 is 14 amino acids long. Trimming pared 7 bases from V and 8 bases from J, leaving 18 bases between. CDR1 is MDHEN and CDR2 is SYDVKM in the germline V gene. This CDR3 reads CASIPRWMDDEQFF. The DNA for the CDR3 is TGTGCCAGCATCCCGCGATGGATGGACGATGAGCAGTTCTTC. Together with reference TRBV28 and TRBJ2-1, the CDR3 gives the full variable domain: DVKVTQSSRYLVKRTGEKVFLECVQDMDHENMFWYRQDPGLGLRLIYFSYDVKMKEKGDIPEGYSVSREKKERFSLILESASTNQTSMYLCASIPRWMDDEQFFGPGTRLTVL.